This section outlines one T cell receptor beta chain sequence together with its context. Its antigen is still unknown. The assay was immunoSEQ multiplex PCR, and TCRdb's table has in-frame clones only and misses some. Of about 120,000 clones in the sample, around 94% were seen once. The entry originates in a study of graft-versus-host responses after intestinal transplantation. Study-level background: As for transplant type, recipients had multivisceral, liver-intestinal, or isolated intestinal grafts. Recipients across the board were started on anti-thymocyte globulin induction, then kept on tacrolimus and steroids for about 3 years. Study-level points and caveats: Allograft clonal ratios (graft-versus-host to host-versus-graft) were high in patients who had graft-donor T cell macrochimerism. Some GvH clones appeared in ileal mucosa or blood before recipient bone marrow.

J was trimmed by 1 base and V by 8 bases; bases with no gene match: 4. CDR3 length: 14 residues. Germline CDR1 reads LNHDA; CDR2 reads SQIVND (reference sequence). This receptor was obtained from a human donor who was the organ donor for an intestinal transplant. The chain has TRBV19 and TRBJ2-2, with 7 bases aligning to TRBD1. The sample in question was unstimulated CD8+ T cells sorted from spleen or lymph node cells, obtained before transplant. CDR3: CASGTDRNTGELFF. The DNA of the CDR3 is TGTGCCAGTGGGACAGATCGGAACACCGGGGAGCTGTTTTTT.